This T cell receptor beta chain was captured by sequencing in a study of blood T cell repertoires in COVID-19. In the study overall: From T cells, B-cell-depleted T cells, or PBMCs came the material, which was cDNA or gDNA.

All enrollees were roughly 18 to 95 years old and from roughly 26 US areas. Cohort placement rested on clinical history that participants reported themselves. In the original processing: Estimation of nucleated cell counts was performed using reference gene primer amplification. Some clones are missing from TCRdb's copy, which holds only in-frame ones; the method was immunoSEQ multiplex PCR. V, J and clone size reflect that table, while D and trimming were determined from the DNA. This sample carries approximately 170,000 clones, around 79% of them seen once, and the ten largest clones take around 19%. Material for sequencing was PBMCs or T cells enriched from blood (not recorded which). This sequence originates from a woman between 65 and 79 years old in a cohort exposed to, infected with or recovered from COVID-19 (not recorded which).

The CDR3: CAIREGLHQPQHF. The CDR3 DNA sequence: TGTGCCATCCGAGAGGGCCTGCATCAGCCCCAGCATTTT. The V call is TRBV10-3, the J call TRBJ1-5; D gene ambiguous. Germline values: CDR1 ENHRY, CDR2 SYGVKD. The CDR3 extends over 13 amino acids. Trimming removed 8 bases at V and 5 bases at J, with 13 bases between.